Sequencing of this T cell receptor (beta chain) was carried out in a study of T cells in Graves' hyperthyroidism and ophthalmopathy. Findings of the study overall: Expanded thyroid clonotypes (above 0.001) were mostly also found in blood. Ophthalmopathy was model-predicted a median about 6.7 months pre-onset.

The PBMCs were sourced from fresh peripheral blood (approximately 10 ml). This clonotype was detected many times. Its matching antigen is unknown. RNA transcripts served as the template for amplifying TCR beta CDR3 regions. First-round RT-PCR of the TCR CDR3 relied on the HTBI primer set. A single record per CDR3 protein comes from TCRdb applying MiXCR to the multiplex PCR reads. The table includes some 490,000 distinct CDR3 sequences, about 15% detected once. Trimming cost V 5 bases and J 6 bases, with 11 bases left between them. CDR1 is SEHNR, CDR2 FQNEAQ, per germline (reference sequence). This CDR3 spans 12 amino acids.

Sequencing used blood. The clonotype comes from a woman aged 25-40 years with Graves' ophthalmopathy. The rearrangement joins TRBV7-9 to TRBJ2-7; the D call may be TRBD1 or TRBD2 (5 bases each). Here the CDR3 reads CASSPYGAEQYF. CDR3 bases: TGTGCCAGCAGCCCCTACGGGGCCGAGCAGTACTTC.